The T cell receptor (beta chain) under discussion was sequenced for a study of cytomegalovirus exposure and HLA in healthy donors. Study-level points and caveats: Accurate predictions that matched the HLA-A and HLA-B alleles of most subjects were reportedly made from TCR beta sequences.

The CDR3 is made up of 13 amino acids. V shed 8 bases and J shed 3 bases, with 14 bases lying between them. CDR1 is MNHNS, CDR2 SASEGT, per germline. Primers included in the PCR were 60 Vbeta and 13 Jbeta primers. The method was immunoSEQ multiplex PCR; TCRdb's version includes in-frame clones alone and lacks a portion of them. The sample lists approximately 140,000 clones; 73% were seen once. On this clone itself: Its specificity is unknown.

This sequence was found in a woman younger than 30 in good health and CMV-seronegative. The rearrangement joins TRBV6-1 to TRBJ2-7, with D tentatively TRBD2 (6 bases). The specimen was PBMCs. The CDR3 region is CASVPGSYYEQYF. The CDR3 nucleotides are TGTGCCAGCGTCCCCGGGAGCTACTACGAGCAGTACTTC.